This T cell receptor (beta chain) was sequenced for a study of blood T cell repertoires in COVID-19. Overall study context: The United States, Italy and Spain supplied acute and convalescent COVID-19 samples. T cells, B-cell-depleted T cells, or PBMCs supplied cDNA or gDNA.

The CDR3 runs to 15 residues. Germline V gene sequence: CDR1 MGHDK, CDR2 SYGVNS. J lost 0 bases, V lost 5 bases, and 3 bases had no gene match. Study processing details: From reference gene primer amplification, estimates of nucleated cell counts were derived. Using immunoSEQ multiplex PCR, the repertoire was profiled, and TCRdb retains in-frame clones only, with some absent. From that table come the V and J calls and clone size; the DNA was used to work out D and trimming. The sample lists a few hundred thousand clones, approximately 88% seen once, with just under 0.8% in the top ten. This TCR was sampled from a woman in her thirties with acute or convalescent COVID-19. The source material was peripheral blood. The chain combines TRBV25-1 with TRBJ1-3; 8 positions agree with TRBD1. Here the CDR3 reads CASSHRGISGNTIYF. DNA of the CDR3: TGTGCCAGCAGTCACAGGGGGATCTCTGGAAACACCATATATTTT.